These 32 T cell receptor beta chains came from one sample sequenced in a study of vaccination effects on CD4 cells after COVID-19. Their antigens are not known. Isolation of CD4+ T cells took place after less than 12 days of culture. The assay was immunoSEQ multiplex PCR, and TCRdb's table has in-frame clones only and misses some. Found here are under 30,000 clones, around three fifths of them singletons; the top ten hold about 9.8%. The sequencing here drew on CD4+ T cells from PBMCs cultured without peptide, taken before COVID-19 vaccination. Receptors were obtained from a human donor who received a COVID-19 vaccine.

The rearrangement links TRBV7-2 to TRBJ2-1, with 13 bases matching TRBD2. The CDR3 extends over 15 amino acids. Germline V gene data show CDR1 as SGHTA and CDR2 as FQGNSA. Trimming at V came to 4 bases and at J to 8 bases, leaving 5 bases not matched to a gene. The CDR3 loop is CASSSRTSGGDEQFF. DNA for the CDR3: TGTGCCAGCAGCTCAAGGACTAGCGGGGGCGATGAGCAGTTCTTC.

The chain carries TRBV5-4 and TRBJ2-3, with 13 bases aligning to TRBD2. The CDR3 spans 16 residues. Germline V gives CDR1 SGHNT, CDR2 YYREEE (reference sequence). J was trimmed by 7 bases and V by 4 bases; bases with no gene match: 9. The CDR3 spells CASSPTSGGAVNTQYF. The CDR3 coding sequence is TGTGCCAGCAGCCCAACTAGCGGGGGGGCCGTTAATACGCAGTATTTT.

V is TRBV7-9 and J is TRBJ1-6; TRBD1 matches 8 bases. V was pared by 5 bases and J by 10 bases, with 7 bases of the junction left unmatched. CDR3 length: 14 amino acids. From germline, CDR1 is SEHNR and CDR2 FQNEAQ (reference sequence). CDR3 in DNA: TGTGCCAGCAGCCACGGACAGGGAGAGTCACCCCTCCACTTT. It specifies CASSHGQGESPLHF. The full variable domain, its missing parts supplied by reference TRBV7-9 and TRBJ1-6, is DTGVSQNPRHKITKRGQNVTFRCDPISEHNRLYWYRQTLGQGPEFLTYFQNEAQLEKSRLLSDRFSAERPKGSFSTLEIQRTEQGDSAMYLCASSHGQGESPLHFGNGTRLTVT.

A single count supports this clone. The rearrangement uses TRBV2 and TRBJ2-3; TRBD1 might be the D (6 bases). This CDR3 has 13 amino acids. Trimming took off 5 bases at V and 6 bases at J, with 12 bases between the two ends. The germline CDR1 and CDR2 sequences are SNHLY and FYNNEI. CDR3 nucleotide sequence: TGTGCCAGCAGTACAACAGGGTTCGATACGCAGTATTTT. Amino acids: CASSTTGFDTQYF.

This sequence joins TRBV2 and TRBJ2-5; D unresolved. Germline V gives CDR1 SNHLY, CDR2 FYNNEI. Deletions cut 5 bases from V and 5 bases from J, with 9 bases between. This CDR3 is built from 12 residues. In DNA form, the CDR3 reads TGTGCCAGCAGTCCGGCTGCGGAGACCCAGTACTTC. This gives the protein CASSPAAETQYF.

The chain is built from TRBV18 and TRBJ2-1; 7 nucleotides match TRBD2. Germline CDR1 reads KGHSH; CDR2 reads LQKENI. This CDR3 region has 14 residues. The ends lost 2 bases at V and 4 bases at J; junction bases unmatched: 2. The CDR3 reads CASSPAGVYNEQFF. CDR3 in DNA: TGTGCCAGCTCACCAGCGGGAGTGTACAATGAGCAGTTCTTC.

The chain has TRBV19 and TRBJ1-1; TRBD1 agrees at 8 bases. CDR1 is LNHDA and CDR2 is SQIVND in the germline V gene (reference sequence). The CDR3 is 13 residues long. V shed 7 bases and J 5 bases; nucleotides not matched to a gene: 6. This CDR3 reads CASIGQGGTEAFF. Here the CDR3 DNA reads TGTGCCAGTATTGGACAGGGTGGGACTGAAGCTTTCTTT.

The chain joins TRBV5-4 to TRBJ1-2; possibly TRBD1 for D (6 bases). Germline CDR1 SGHNT, CDR2 YYREEE (reference sequence). V was shortened by 1 base and J by 0 bases, with 10 bases between the two germline ends. This CDR3 comprises 15 residues. The CDR3 spells CASSLSGGANYGYTF. As DNA, the CDR3 is TGTGCCAGCAGCTTGTCCGGGGGCGCTAACTATGGCTACACCTTC.

The chain combines TRBV5-1 with TRBJ2-7; TRBD2 might be the D (6 bases). This CDR3 has 15 amino acids. V was shortened by 0 bases and J by 2 bases, with 12 bases between the two germline ends. The V gene's germline CDR1 is SGHRS and CDR2 YFSETQ. CDR3 in DNA: TGCGCCAGCAGCTTGGCCAGAGCGGGCGCCTACGAGCAGTACTTC. Encoded protein: CASSLARAGAYEQYF. The full variable domain, in which reference TRBV5-1 and TRBJ2-7 provide the parts outside the CDR3, is KAGVTQTPRYLIKTRGQQVTLSCSPISGHRSVSWYQQTPGQGLQFLFEYFSETQRNKGNFPGRFSGRQFSNSRSEMNVSTLELGDSALYLCASSLARAGAYEQYFGPGTRLTVT.

This clone occurred a few times. V gene TRBV3-1 (or the pseudogene TRBV3-2) combines with J gene TRBJ2-2, with no clear D. Deletions cut 3 bases from V and 0 bases from J, with 5 bases between. CDR3 length equals 14 residues. Germline lookup yields CDR1 LGHDT and CDR2 YNNKEL (reference sequence). The CDR3 spells CASSHRANTGELFF. CDR3 sequence (DNA): TGTGCCAGCAGCCACCGTGCGAACACCGGGGAGCTGTTTTTT.

In this sample, this clone turned up a few times. V is TRBV6-5 and J is TRBJ2-1; D is unclear. Trimming removed 6 bases from V and 0 bases from J, with 12 bases in between. The germline CDR1 and CDR2 sequences are MNHEY and SVGAGI. The CDR3 spans 15 residues. CDR3 sequence (DNA): TGTGCCAGCAGCACCGGCCCTAGCTCCTACAATGAGCAGTTCTTC. Its translation is CASSTGPSSYNEQFF.

J is TRBJ2-7 and V is TRBV3-1 (or the pseudogene TRBV3-2); D ambiguous. Germline V gene lookup returns CDR1 LGHDT and CDR2 YNNKEL (reference sequence). The CDR3 extends over 18 amino acids. V was pared by 1 base and J by 4 bases, with 23 bases between. The CDR3 coding sequence is TGTGCCAGCAGCCAAGCTTCTAGTTCGGTTTTATTGGGATACGAGCAGTACTTC. This encodes CASSQASSSVLLGYEQYF.

V gene TRBV9 combines with J gene TRBJ1-3; possible D gene TRBD1, 5 bases. With 3 bases removed from V and 3 bases from J, the gap between germline ends came to 10 bases. Germline lookup yields CDR1 SGDLS and CDR2 YYNGEE. The CDR3 has 14 amino acids. For the CDR3, the DNA is TGTGCCAGCAGCGGACAGACAGTTGGAAACACCATATATTTT. This codes for CASSGQTVGNTIYF.

This rearrangement joins TRBV5-1 to TRBJ1-2, with a tentative D call TRBD1 (6 bases). This CDR3 has 16 residues. V lost 3 bases and J 2 bases, leaving 17 bases between the germline ends. Germline V CDR1 and CDR2: SGHRS, YFSETQ. CDR3 in DNA: TGCGCCAGCAGCTCGGATCCGGGACAAAAGAACTATGGCTACACCTTC. Its protein product is CASSSDPGQKNYGYTF.

V usage is TRBV19 and J usage is TRBJ2-3; perhaps TRBD1 as D (5 bases). The germline V and J ends were trimmed by 6 bases and 0 bases, with 7 bases remaining between them. The CDR3 sequence is 13 residues long. Germline CDR1 reads LNHDA; CDR2 reads SQIVND (reference sequence). The CDR3 DNA follows: TGTGCCAGTAGGACAGCCAGCACAGATACGCAGTATTTT. This codes for CASRTASTDTQYF.

The chain links TRBV3-1 (or the pseudogene TRBV3-2) to TRBJ2-1; D is uncertain. Germline V gene lookup returns CDR1 LGHDT and CDR2 YNNKEL (reference sequence). V gave up 4 bases and J gave up 6 bases, with 7 bases separating them. The CDR3 totals 12 residues. The CDR3 here is CASSPVGNEQFF. In nucleotides, the CDR3 is TGTGCCAGCAGCCCGGTGGGCAATGAGCAGTTCTTC.

This clone came up a few times. The genes are TRBV6-1 and TRBJ2-7; D might be TRBD1 or TRBD2, each matching 6 bases. Germline V gene sequence: CDR1 MNHNS, CDR2 SASEGT. Trimming shortened V by 0 bases and J by 3 bases, and 9 bases separated the two germline ends. The CDR3 consists of 14 residues. The CDR3 sequence is CASSEAGGIYEQYF. CDR3 sequence (DNA): TGTGCCAGCAGTGAAGCAGGGGGGATCTACGAGCAGTACTTC.

This sequence joins TRBV7-8 and TRBJ1-2; D ambiguous. This CDR3 comprises 15 residues. Germline V gives CDR1 SGHVS, CDR2 FQNEAQ. V was pared by 5 bases and J by 5 bases, with 18 bases between. The CDR3 nucleotides are TGTGCCAGCAGCCCCATCGCGGGCGGAGGGTATGGCTACACCTTC. It is translated as CASSPIAGGGYGYTF.

V gene TRBV19 combines with J gene TRBJ1-3; the D gene is possibly TRBD1 (5 bases). Germline assignment: CDR1 LNHDA and CDR2 SQIVND (reference sequence). There are 14 residues in the CDR3. The V end lost 3 bases, the J end lost 9 bases, and 15 bases lay between the germline ends. In DNA form, the CDR3 reads TGTGCCAGTAGTATGGGGACCTCCCGAGGCACCATATATTTT. Residues: CASSMGTSRGTIYF.

This clone has only a few counts. The rearrangement links TRBV6-6 to TRBJ1-2; D is unresolved. V lost 6 bases, J lost 3 bases, and 11 bases lay in between. The CDR3 loop spans 13 amino acids. CDR1 MNHNY and CDR2 SVGAGI come from the germline V gene (reference sequence). This chain's CDR3 is CASSQDGDYGYTF. The CDR3 nucleotides are TGTGCCAGCAGCCAAGATGGGGACTATGGCTACACCTTC.

The rearrangement uses TRBV6-5 and TRBJ1-2, with D possibly matching TRBD1 (6 bases). The CDR3 spans 15 residues. Germline V gene data show CDR1 as MNHEY and CDR2 as SVGAGI. V was trimmed by 7 bases and J by 4 bases, leaving 19 bases between them. The CDR3 DNA is TGTGCCAGCACCCCGACAGGCCCGGGGTTCTATGGCTACACCTTC. It codes for CASTPTGPGFYGYTF.

The rearrangement links TRBV6-1 to TRBJ1-1, with D possibly TRBD1 on 5 matching bases. V was shortened by 0 bases and J by 7 bases, with 18 bases between the two germline ends. The CDR3 consists of 16 residues. The germline V gene has CDR1 MNHNS and CDR2 SASEGT. The CDR3 bases are TGTGCCAGCAGTGAAGCGGAAAAGGGGCGGCAAAATGAAGCTTTCTTT. Translating it yields CASSEAEKGRQNEAFF.

This clone has a handful of counts. The chain employs TRBV29-1 and TRBJ1-1; 8 bases line up with TRBD1. This CDR3 contains 14 residues. Losses at the gene ends were 6 bases for V and 1 base for J; bases not matched to a gene: 7. Germline V gives CDR1 SQVTM, CDR2 ANQGSEA. DNA of the CDR3: TGCAGCGTCCAAAGGACAGGGAGGAACACTGAAGCTTTCTTT. Protein product: CSVQRTGRNTEAFF.

This clone was recorded a few times. The chain joins TRBV25-1 to TRBJ1-5; unclear D gene. The CDR3 consists of 13 residues. Germline CDR1 is MGHDK and CDR2 is SYGVNS. Trimming took 4 bases from V and 2 from J, leaving 6 bases between them. CDR3 region: CASSGGGNQPQHF. The CDR3 coding sequence is TGTGCCAGCAGTGGGGGAGGCAATCAGCCCCAGCATTTT.

The V call is TRBV11-2, the J call TRBJ2-4; D is unresolved. This CDR3 contains 15 residues. Germline V gene sequence: CDR1 SGHAT, CDR2 FQNNGV. V lost 0 bases and J lost 10, with 16 bases in between. The CDR3 bases are TGTGCCAGCAGCTTAGAAGCTGAGCTATTTGGAATTCAGTACTTC. Translated: CASSLEAELFGIQYF.

This clone has just a few counts. V and J are TRBV7-9 and TRBJ1-1; D unclear. The length of the CDR3 is 15 residues. CDR1 is SEHNR, CDR2 FQNEAQ, per germline (reference sequence). V was pared by 7 bases and J by 0 bases, with 15 bases between. CDR3 in amino acids: CASTYGVTMNTEAFF. The CDR3 bases are TGTGCCAGCACCTACGGGGTTACGATGAACACTGAAGCTTTCTTT.

This clone has more than one count but fewer than ten. The J gene is TRBJ1-5, the V gene TRBV7-2, with D possibly TRBD1 on 5 matching bases. Germline lookup yields CDR1 SGHTA and CDR2 FQGNSA. Trimming pared 1 base from V and 0 bases from J, leaving 10 bases between. This CDR3 spans 16 amino acids. The CDR3 DNA follows: TGTGCCAGCAGCTTAGTGGGGGTCAGTAGCAATCAGCCCCAGCATTTT. Translated, it gives CASSLVGVSSNQPQHF.

The rearrangement joins TRBV11-2 to TRBJ1-2; tentative D call: TRBD1 (6 bases). V was cut by 4 bases and J by 8 bases, with 14 bases left in between. This CDR3 has 13 amino acids. Germline V gene data show CDR1 as SGHAT and CDR2 as FQNNGV. This CDR3 is CASSSLLGGGYTF. Written as DNA, the CDR3 is TGTGCCAGCAGCTCCCTGCTGGGGGGCGGCTACACCTTC. Complete variable domain (other parts from reference TRBV11-2 and TRBJ1-2): EAGVAQSPRYKIIEKRQSVAFWCNPISGHATLYWYQQILGQGPKLLIQFQNNGVVDDSQLPKDRFSAERLKGVDSTLKIQPAKLEDSAVYLCASSSLLGGGYTFGSGTRLTVV.

The chain has TRBV7-8 and TRBJ2-7; D is uncertain. From germline, CDR1 is SGHVS and CDR2 FQNEAQ. The V end was cut by 1 base, the J end by 6 bases, with 19 bases between. The CDR3 is 16 amino acids. In DNA, the CDR3 is TGTGCCAGCAGCTTAGGAGCTGTGTCAGCGTTGGGCGAGCAGTACTTC. Translating gives CASSLGAVSALGEQYF.

The V and J genes are TRBV5-4 and TRBJ2-5, with 9 bases aligning to TRBD2. Looked up from germline, CDR1 is SGHNT and CDR2 is YYREEE (reference sequence). Trimming cost V 4 bases and J 2 bases; bases outside gene matches: 6. CDR3 size: 15 residues. CDR3 nucleotide sequence: TGTGCCAGCAGCCGAATACTAGCGGGTCAAGAGACCCAGTACTTC. It translates to CASSRILAGQETQYF.

The rearrangement uses TRBV5-5 and TRBJ1-5; D not certain. From germline, CDR1 is SGHKS and CDR2 YYEKEE (reference sequence). CDR3 length: 16 amino acids. The ends were cut back, 0 bases at V and 0 bases at J, with 10 bases in the middle. CDR3 sequence reads: CASSLAGTLSNQPQHF. The CDR3 nucleotides are TGTGCCAGCAGCTTGGCAGGTACCCTTAGCAATCAGCCCCAGCATTTT.

The gene calls are TRBV7-8 and TRBJ1-2; TRBD1 matches 7 bases. Germline loops: CDR1 SGHVS, CDR2 FQNEAQ. There are 14 residues in the CDR3. The V gene end was trimmed by 5 bases and the J gene end by 2 bases; junction bases not matched to a gene: 5. CDR3 DNA sequence: TGTGCCAGCAGCCCGGACAGGCCGAACTATGGCTACACCTTC. Translated, it gives CASSPDRPNYGYTF.